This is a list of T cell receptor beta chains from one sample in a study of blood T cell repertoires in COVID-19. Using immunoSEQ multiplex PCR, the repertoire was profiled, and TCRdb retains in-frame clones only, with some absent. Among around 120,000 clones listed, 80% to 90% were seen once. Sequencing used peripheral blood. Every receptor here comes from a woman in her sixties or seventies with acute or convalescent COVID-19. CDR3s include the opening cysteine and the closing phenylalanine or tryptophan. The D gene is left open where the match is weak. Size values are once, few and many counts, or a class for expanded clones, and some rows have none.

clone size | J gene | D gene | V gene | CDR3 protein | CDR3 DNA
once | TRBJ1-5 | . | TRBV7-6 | CASSLGAGMRSNQPQHF | TGTGCCAGCAGCTTAGGGGCAGGGATGAGGAGCAATCAGCCCCAGCATTTT
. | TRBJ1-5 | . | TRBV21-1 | CASSKLGGDNQPQHF | TGTGCCAGCAGCAAATTGGGGGGGGACAATCAGCCCCAGCATTTT
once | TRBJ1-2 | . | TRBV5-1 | CASSAYAGGANYGYTF | TGCGCCAGCAGCGCATACGCAGGAGGGGCTAACTATGGCTACACCTTC
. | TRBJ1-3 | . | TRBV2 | CASRQGGNTIYF | TGTGCCAGCAGACAGGGCGGAAACACCATATATTTT
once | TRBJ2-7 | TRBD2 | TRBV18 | CASSASGGFYEQYF | TGTGCCAGCTCAGCTAGCGGGGGATTCTACGAGCAGTACTTC
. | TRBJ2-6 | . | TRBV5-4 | CASSTGAGANVLTF | TGTGCCAGCTCGACGGGGGCTGGGGCCAACGTCCTGACTTTC
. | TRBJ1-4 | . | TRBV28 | CASSFPSTRYEKLFF | TGTGCCAGCAGTTTCCCCTCAACGAGATACGAAAAACTGTTTTTT
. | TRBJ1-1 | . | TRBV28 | CASTLLQGNTEAFF | TGTGCCAGCACCCTTCTACAGGGGAACACTGAAGCTTTCTTT
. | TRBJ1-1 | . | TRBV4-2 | CASSQTLENTEAFF | TGTGCCAGCAGCCAAACTCTAGAGAACACTGAAGCTTTCTTT
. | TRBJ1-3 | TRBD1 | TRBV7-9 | CASSSDGTGPGNTIYF | TGTGCCAGCAGCTCCGACGGGACAGGGCCTGGAAACACCATATATTTT
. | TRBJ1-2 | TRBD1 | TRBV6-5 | CASNQGGANYGYTF | TGTGCCAGCAACCAGGGGGGAGCTAACTATGGCTACACCTTC
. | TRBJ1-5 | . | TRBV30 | CAWSTSFQNNQPQHF | TGTGCCTGGAGTACCTCGTTCCAGAACAATCAGCCCCAGCATTTT
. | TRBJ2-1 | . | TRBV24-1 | CATSDSTGGFGLRNEQFF | TGTGCCACCAGTGACTCAACAGGTGGGTTTGGACTACGCAATGAGCAGTTCTTC
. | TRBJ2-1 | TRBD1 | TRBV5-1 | CASSLQGAQNEQFF | TGCGCCAGCAGCTTACAGGGGGCGCAAAATGAGCAGTTCTTC
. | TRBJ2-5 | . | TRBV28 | CASSLSQGIQETQYF | TGTGCCAGCAGTTTATCGCAGGGTATACAAGAGACCCAGTACTTC
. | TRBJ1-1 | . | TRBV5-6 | CASSLQGGGEAFF | TGTGCCAGCAGCTTGCAGGGAGGGGGTGAAGCTTTCTTT
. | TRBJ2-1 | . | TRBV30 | CAWSDNEQFF | TGTGCCTGGAGCGACAATGAGCAGTTCTTC
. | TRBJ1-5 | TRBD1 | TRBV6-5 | CASSYSMPGGGQPQHF | TGTGCCAGCAGTTACTCGATGCCAGGGGGCGGTCAGCCCCAGCATTTT
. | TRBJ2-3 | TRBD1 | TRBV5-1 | CASSPGQGAFGTDTQYF | TGCGCCAGCAGTCCGGGACAGGGGGCCTTCGGCACAGATACGCAGTATTTT
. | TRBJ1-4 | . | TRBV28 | CASSFLATGEKLFF | TGTGCCAGCAGTTTTCTGGCGACGGGTGAAAAACTGTTTTTT
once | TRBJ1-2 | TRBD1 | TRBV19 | CASSLQGEDGYTF | TGTGCCAGTAGTTTACAGGGGGAGGACGGCTACACCTTC
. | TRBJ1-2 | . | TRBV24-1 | CATSDRQGNYGYTF | TGTGCCACCAGTGATAGGCAGGGTAACTATGGCTACACCTTC
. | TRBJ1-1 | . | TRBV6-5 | CASRQKTEAFF | TGTGCCAGCAGACAGAAGACTGAAGCTTTCTTT
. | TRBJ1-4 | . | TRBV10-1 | CASSGGPYEKLFF | TGCGCCAGCAGTGGGGGCCCTTATGAAAAACTGTTTTTT
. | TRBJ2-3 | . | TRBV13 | CASNNPIAGHTDTQYF | TGTGCCAGCAATAACCCAATCGCGGGGCATACAGATACGCAGTATTTT
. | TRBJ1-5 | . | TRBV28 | CASSSGQGQPQHF | TGTGCCAGCAGTTCAGGGCAGGGTCAGCCCCAGCATTTT
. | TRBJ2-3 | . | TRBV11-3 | CASSNSIQAIRSQDTQYF | TGTGCCAGCAGCAACTCGATACAGGCCATTAGGTCACAAGATACGCAGTATTTT
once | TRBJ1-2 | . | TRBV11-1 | CASSQAGLRGYTF | TGTGCCAGCAGCCAAGCAGGGCTGCGGGGCTACACCTTC
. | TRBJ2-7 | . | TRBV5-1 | CASSLTAGAYEQYF | TGCGCCAGCAGCTTGACGGCAGGGGCTTACGAGCAGTACTTC
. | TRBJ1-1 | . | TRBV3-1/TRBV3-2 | CASSHRGGWTEAFF | TGTGCCAGCAGCCATCGGGGGGGTTGGACTGAAGCTTTCTTT
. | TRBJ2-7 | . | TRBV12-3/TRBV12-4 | CASSLQGGEQYF | TGTGCCAGCAGTTTGCAGGGGGGCGAGCAGTACTTC
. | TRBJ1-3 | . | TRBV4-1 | CASSQDVVGRFSGNTIYF | TGCGCCAGCAGCCAAGATGTTGTCGGGAGATTCTCTGGAAACACCATATATTTT
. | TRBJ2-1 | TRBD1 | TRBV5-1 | CASSFTGGGNEQFF | TGCGCCAGCAGCTTTACAGGGGGTGGCAATGAGCAGTTCTTC
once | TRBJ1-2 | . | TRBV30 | CAWRVNRYEGYTF | TGTGCCTGGCGAGTGAACCGGTACGAGGGCTACACCTTC
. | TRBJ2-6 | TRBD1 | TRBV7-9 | CASSLGGQVTGANVLTF | TGTGCCAGCAGCTTAGGGGGACAGGTAACTGGGGCCAACGTCCTGACTTTC
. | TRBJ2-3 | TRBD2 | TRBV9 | CASSVVSSGGDTQYF | TGTGCCAGCAGCGTAGTTTCTAGCGGGGGCGATACGCAGTATTTT
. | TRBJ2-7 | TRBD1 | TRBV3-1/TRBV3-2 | CASSSSGGEQYF | TGTGCCAGCAGCTCCTCAGGGGGTGAGCAGTACTTC
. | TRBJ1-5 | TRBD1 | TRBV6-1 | CASSEGQGAYQPQHF | TGTGCCAGCAGTGAAGGCCAGGGGGCCTATCAGCCCCAGCATTTT
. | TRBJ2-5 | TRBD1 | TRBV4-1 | CASSQPFDRGGETQYF | TGCGCCAGCAGCCAACCCTTCGACAGGGGGGGAGAGACCCAGTACTTC
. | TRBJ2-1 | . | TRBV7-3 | CASSLTVSSYNEQFF | TGTGCCAGCAGCTTAACGGTGAGCTCCTACAATGAGCAGTTCTTC
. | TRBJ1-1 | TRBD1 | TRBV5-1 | CASSLNRGSTEAFF | TGCGCCAGCAGCTTAAACAGGGGGAGCACTGAAGCTTTCTTT
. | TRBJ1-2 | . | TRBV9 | CASGGSYGYTF | TGTGCCAGCGGGGGGTCCTATGGCTACACCTTC
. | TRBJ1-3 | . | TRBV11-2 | CASSHTQGPGNTIYF | TGTGCCAGCAGTCACACACAGGGCCCTGGAAACACCATATATTTT
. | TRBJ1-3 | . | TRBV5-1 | CASSETGSSGNTIYF | TGCGCCAGCAGCGAGACAGGTAGCTCTGGAAACACCATATATTTT